These 8 T cell receptor beta chains share one sample of origin, sequenced in a study of shared clonotypes between healthy human individuals. TCRdb's table, derived via immunoSEQ multiplex PCR, lists solely in-frame clones and lacks some. The data contain around 510,000 clones, roughly 72% of them singletons. The material sequenced was PBMCs. The source is a middle-aged woman in good health. Some clones in this sample may be carry-over from other donors' samples.

The chain employs TRBV29-1 and TRBJ1-1; no clear D. This CDR3 region has 11 residues. Germline V gene data show CDR1 as SQVTM and CDR2 as ANQGSEA. V shed 4 bases and J shed 8 bases, with 11 bases lying between them. CDR3 nucleotide sequence: TGCAGCGTTGGGGGAGGGAAAGAAGCTTTCTTT. This sequence encodes CSVGGGKEAFF.

This clone was seen a handful of times. The V and J genes are TRBV25-1 and TRBJ2-3, with no clear D. The CDR3 contains 16 residues. V lost 1 base, J lost 3 bases, and 14 bases lay in between. Germline CDR1 is MGHDK and CDR2 is SYGVNS. Written as DNA, the CDR3 is TGTGCCAGCAGTGAATTGGGTTCGGGTTTTACAGATACGCAGTATTTT. This encodes CASSELGSGFTDTQYF.

This clone has more than one count but fewer than ten. The CDR3 here is CASSLELTGNTIYF. CDR3 bases: TGTGCCAGCAGCTTGGAATTGACTGGAAACACCATATATTTT. This chain connects TRBV5-4 to TRBJ1-3; D uncertain. CDR3 length: 14 residues. CDR1 and CDR2 (germline): SGHNT, YYREEE (reference sequence). The V end lost 0 bases, the J end lost 2 bases, and 6 bases lay between the germline ends. Variable domain in full (rest from reference TRBV5-4 and TRBJ1-3): ETGVTQSPTHLIKTRGQQVTLRCSSQSGHNTVSWYQQALGQGPQFIFQYYREEENGRGNFPPRFSGLQFPNYSSELNVNALELDDSALYLCASSLELTGNTIYFGEGSWLTVV.

The chain carries TRBV5-1 and TRBJ2-5, with TRBD1 identical over 7 bases. The J call may be mistaken, given a closer DNA end match to TRBJ2-7. The CDR3 runs 13 residues. Per the germline V gene, CDR1 is SGHRS and CDR2 is YFSETQ. The CDR3 DNA reads TGCGCCAGCAGCTTGTTACAGGGGAACGAGCAGTACTTC. Its protein is CASSLLQGNEQYF.

This clone was detected a few times. The CDR3 sequence is CSAEYEPENTEAFF. In nucleotides, the CDR3 is TGCAGCGCCGAATATGAACCCGAGAACACTGAAGCTTTCTTT. The V and J genes are TRBV29-1 and TRBJ1-1; no definite D call. Germline V lookup: CDR1 SQVTM, CDR2 ANQGSEA. The V gene lost 7 bases and the J gene lost 1 base, with 16 bases spanning the gap. The CDR3 length is 14 residues.

V and J are TRBV5-1 and TRBJ2-1; D is possibly TRBD2 (5 bases). The CDR3 is made up of 15 amino acids. V was clipped by 3 bases and J by 11 bases, with 21 bases between them. Germline V lookup: CDR1 SGHRS, CDR2 YFSETQ. CDR3 in amino acids: CASSSRGAGPDQQFF. Written as DNA, the CDR3 is TGCGCCAGCAGCTCCCGGGGTGCTGGGCCGGATCAGCAGTTCTTC. The full variable domain, in which reference TRBV5-1 and TRBJ2-1 provide the parts outside the CDR3, is KAGVTQTPRYLIKTRGQQVTLSCSPISGHRSVSWYQQTPGQGLQFLFEYFSETQRNKGNFPGRFSGRQFSNSRSEMNVSTLELGDSALYLCASSSRGAGPDQQFFGPGTRLTVL.

This clone has more than one count but fewer than ten. The chain employs TRBV11-1 and TRBJ1-6; D is unresolved. Germline V gene lookup returns CDR1 SGHAT and CDR2 FQDESV (reference sequence). The CDR3 contains 15 residues. V was shortened by 3 bases and J by 6 bases, with 12 bases between the two germline ends. CDR3 sequence reads: CASSFGMEGNSPLHF. CDR3 DNA sequence: TGTGCCAGCAGCTTTGGGATGGAGGGTAATTCACCCCTCCACTTT.

The V call is TRBV4-3, the J call TRBJ1-4; D unresolved. CDR3 length equals 14 residues. Between the trimmed V and J ends, which lost 3 bases and 4 bases, there was a span of 9 bases. Germline V CDR1 and CDR2: LGHNA, YSLEER. The chain's CDR3 is CASSQSQINEKLFF. CDR3 sequence (DNA): TGCGCCAGCAGCCAGTCACAGATTAATGAAAAACTGTTTTTT.